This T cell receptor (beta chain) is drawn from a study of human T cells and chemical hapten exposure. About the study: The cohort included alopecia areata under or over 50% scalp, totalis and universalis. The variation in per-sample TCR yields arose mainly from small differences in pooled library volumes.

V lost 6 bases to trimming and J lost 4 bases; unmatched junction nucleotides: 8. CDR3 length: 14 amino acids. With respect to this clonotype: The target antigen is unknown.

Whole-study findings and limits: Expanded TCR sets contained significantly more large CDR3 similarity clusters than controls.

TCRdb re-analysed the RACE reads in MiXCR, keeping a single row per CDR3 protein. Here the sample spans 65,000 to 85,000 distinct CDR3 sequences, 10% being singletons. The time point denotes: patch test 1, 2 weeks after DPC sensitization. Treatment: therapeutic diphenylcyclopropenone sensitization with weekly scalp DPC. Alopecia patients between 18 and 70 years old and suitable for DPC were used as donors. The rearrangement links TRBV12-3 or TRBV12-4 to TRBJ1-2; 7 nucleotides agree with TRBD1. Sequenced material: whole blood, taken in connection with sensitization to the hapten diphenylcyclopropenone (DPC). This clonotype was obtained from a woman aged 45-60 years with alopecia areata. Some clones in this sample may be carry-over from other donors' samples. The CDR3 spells CASSLRQGIYGYTF. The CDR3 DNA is TGTGCCAGCAGCCTCCGACAGGGTATCTATGGCTACACCTTC.